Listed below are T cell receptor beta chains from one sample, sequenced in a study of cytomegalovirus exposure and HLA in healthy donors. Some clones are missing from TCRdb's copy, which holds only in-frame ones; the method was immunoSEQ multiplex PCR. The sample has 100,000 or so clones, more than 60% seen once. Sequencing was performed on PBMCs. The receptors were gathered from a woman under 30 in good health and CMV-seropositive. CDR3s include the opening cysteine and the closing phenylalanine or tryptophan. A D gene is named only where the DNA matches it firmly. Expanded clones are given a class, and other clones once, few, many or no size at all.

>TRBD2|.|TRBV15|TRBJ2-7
CATAGGPAYEQYF
TGTGCCACGGCGGGAGGGCCCGCCTACGAGCAGTACTTC
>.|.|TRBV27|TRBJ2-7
CASRKQDSYEQYF
TGTGCCAGCAGGAAACAAGACAGTTACGAGCAGTACTTC
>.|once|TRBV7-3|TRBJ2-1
CASSLGVPYNEQFF
TGTGCCAGCAGCTTAGGAGTGCCCTACAATGAGCAGTTCTTC
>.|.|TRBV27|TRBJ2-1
CASSLLGGGNNEQFF
TGTGCCAGCAGTTTATTAGGTGGAGGCAACAATGAGCAGTTCTTC
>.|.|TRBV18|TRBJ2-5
CASSPQGKTQYF
TGTGCCAGCTCACCACAGGGGAAGACCCAGTACTTC
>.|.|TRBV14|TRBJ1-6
CASSPPGQPGALHF
TGTGCCAGCAGCCCACCAGGTCAGCCAGGGGCCCTCCACTTT
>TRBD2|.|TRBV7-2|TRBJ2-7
CASIPPGLAGAEQYF
TGTGCCAGCATCCCTCCGGGACTAGCGGGAGCCGAGCAGTACTTC
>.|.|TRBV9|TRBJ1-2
CASSAVTYGYTF
TGTGCCAGCAGCGCGGTCACCTATGGCTACACCTTC
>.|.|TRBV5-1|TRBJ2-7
CASSHSEGVSYEQYF
TGCGCCAGCAGCCACAGTGAAGGCGTTTCCTACGAGCAGTACTTC
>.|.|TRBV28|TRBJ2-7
CASSLRGYEQYF
TGTGCCAGCAGTTTAAGGGGTTACGAGCAGTACTTC
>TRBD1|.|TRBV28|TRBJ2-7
CASRYTGTAYEQYF
TGTGCCAGCAGATACACCGGGACAGCCTACGAGCAGTACTTC
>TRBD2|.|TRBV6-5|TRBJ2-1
CASSYSLTSAYNEQFF
TGTGCCAGCAGTTACTCTCTAACTAGCGCTTACAATGAGCAGTTCTTC
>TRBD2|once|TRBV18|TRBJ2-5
CASSPASGSGETQYF
TGTGCCAGCTCACCGGCCAGCGGGAGTGGAGAGACCCAGTACTTC
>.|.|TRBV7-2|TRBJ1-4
CASSLGSGVEKLFF
TGTGCCAGCAGCTTAGGCTCGGGGGTGGAAAAACTGTTTTTT
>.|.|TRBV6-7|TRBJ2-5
CASNSGELETQYF
TGTGCCAGCAACTCAGGGGAATTGGAGACCCAGTACTTC
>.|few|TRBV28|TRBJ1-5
CASSLGRQGRYQPQHF
TGTGCCAGCAGTTTAGGTAGGCAGGGTAGGTACCAGCCCCAGCATTTT
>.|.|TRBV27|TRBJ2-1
CASSFGGSYNEQFF
TGTGCCAGCAGTTTCGGGGGATCCTACAATGAGCAGTTCTTC
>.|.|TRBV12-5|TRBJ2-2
CASGPFFETENTGELFF
TGTGCTAGTGGTCCGTTTTTCGAGACAGAGAACACCGGGGAGCTGTTTTTT
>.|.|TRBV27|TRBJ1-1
CASSPPQRALAFF
TGTGCCAGCAGTCCCCCACAGAGGGCCCTAGCTTTCTTT
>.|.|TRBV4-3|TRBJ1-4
CASRVSGDEKLFF
TGCGCCAGCCGTGTCTCGGGAGATGAAAAACTGTTTTTT
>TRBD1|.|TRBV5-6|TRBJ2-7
CASSGEGQGGPYEQYF
TGTGCCAGCAGCGGAGAGGGACAGGGGGGGCCTTACGAGCAGTACTTC
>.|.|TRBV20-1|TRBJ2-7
CSAAREYEQYF
TGCAGTGCCGCCAGGGAATACGAGCAGTACTTC
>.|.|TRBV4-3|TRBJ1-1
CASSQESLNTEAFF
TGCGCCAGCAGCCAAGAGTCCTTGAACACTGAAGCTTTCTTT
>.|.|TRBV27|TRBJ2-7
CASSSEGLTYEQYF
TGTGCCAGCAGTTCCGAGGGACTCACCTACGAGCAGTACTTC
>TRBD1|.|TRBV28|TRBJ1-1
CASSPGTVSSEAFF
TGTGCCAGCAGTCCCGGGACAGTAAGTAGTGAAGCTTTCTTT
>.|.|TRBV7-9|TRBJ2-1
CASSLVAGKDEQFF
TGTGCCAGCAGCTTAGTTGCAGGTAAAGATGAGCAGTTCTTC
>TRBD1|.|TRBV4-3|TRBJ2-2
CASSQGSGQGPNTGELFF
TGCGCCAGCAGCCAGGGGTCTGGACAGGGGCCTAACACCGGGGAGCTGTTTTTT
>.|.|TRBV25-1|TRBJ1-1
CASSPQVQSTEAFF
TGTGCCAGCAGCCCTCAGGTACAGAGCACTGAAGCTTTCTTT
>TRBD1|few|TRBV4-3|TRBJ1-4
CASSQPGQGPEKLFF
TGCGCCAGCAGCCAACCGGGACAGGGTCCGGAAAAACTGTTTTTT
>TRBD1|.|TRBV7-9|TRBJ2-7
CASSEGQGRYEQYF
TGTGCCAGCAGCGAGGGACAGGGACGCTACGAGCAGTACTTC
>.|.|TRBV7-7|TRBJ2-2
CASSFQGTGELFF
TGTGCTAGCAGCTTCCAGGGGACCGGGGAGCTGTTTTTT
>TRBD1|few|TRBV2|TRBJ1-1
CASRRQGTEAFF
TGTGCCAGCAGACGACAGGGTACCGAAGCTTTCTTT
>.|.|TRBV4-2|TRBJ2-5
CASSQRTDETQYF
TGTGCCAGCAGCCAAAGGACAGACGAGACCCAGTACTTC
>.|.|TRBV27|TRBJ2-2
CASSFDSGELFF
TGTGCCAGCAGTTTTGACAGTGGGGAGCTGTTTTTT
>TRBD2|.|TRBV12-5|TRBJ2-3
CASGFLVPGLPTSASTDTQYF
TGTGCTAGTGGTTTTCTGGTACCGGGACTACCGACTTCTGCTAGCACAGATACGCAGTATTTT
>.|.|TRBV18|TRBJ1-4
CASSQGFGEKLFF
TGTGCCAGCTCACAGGGGTTCGGAGAAAAACTGTTTTTT
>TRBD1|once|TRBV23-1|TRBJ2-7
CASSHPTGKAYEQYF
TGCGCCAGCAGTCACCCGACAGGGAAGGCGTACGAGCAGTACTTC
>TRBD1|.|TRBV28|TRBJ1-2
CASTGQAAARHQGYTF
TGTGCCAGCACTGGACAGGCGGCAGCCCGGCATCAAGGCTACACCTTC
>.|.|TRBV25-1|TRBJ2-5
CASSRQDQETQYF
TGTGCCAGCAGCAGACAGGATCAAGAGACCCAGTACTTC
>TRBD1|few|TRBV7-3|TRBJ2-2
CASSLSRDRYTGELFF
TGTGCCAGCAGCTTAAGCCGGGACAGATACACCGGGGAGCTGTTTTTT
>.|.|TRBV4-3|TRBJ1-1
CASSQEQMNTEAFF
TGCGCCAGCAGCCAAGAACAGATGAACACTGAAGCTTTCTTT
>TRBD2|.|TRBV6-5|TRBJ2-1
CASSKTSGSYNEQFF
TGTGCCAGCAGTAAGACTAGCGGCTCCTACAATGAGCAGTTCTTC
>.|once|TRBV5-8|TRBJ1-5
CASSRNRGQPQHF
TGTGCCAGCAGCCGCAACCGGGGTCAGCCCCAGCATTTT
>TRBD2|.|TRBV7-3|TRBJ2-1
CASSLMSLAGGDNEQFF
TGTGCCAGCAGCTTAATGTCTCTAGCGGGGGGGGACAATGAGCAGTTCTTC
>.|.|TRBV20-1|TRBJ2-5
CSGGFQETQYF
TGCAGTGGGGGCTTCCAAGAGACCCAGTACTTC